A single sample is the source of the 17 T cell receptor beta chains below, sequenced in a study of long-term antiretroviral therapy in people with HIV. Version v3.0 of the immunoSEQ assay ran at survey level. The assay was immunoSEQ multiplex PCR, and TCRdb's table has in-frame clones only and misses some. This sample has around 10,000 clones, with roughly 89% found just once. The starting material was unsorted PBMCs, obtained 0.3 years before starting antiretroviral therapy. The receptors come from a man younger than 45 with HIV.

The CDR3 region is CASSLASGTQATEQYF. CDR3 DNA sequence: TGTGCCAGCAGCTTGGCTTCCGGGACGCAGGCTACCGAGCAGTACTTC. This chain joins TRBV5-4 and TRBJ2-5, with D perhaps matching TRBD1 or TRBD2 (5 bases each). The tail of the sequence fits TRBJ2-7 better, so the J call may be wrong. The CDR3 contains 16 residues. CDR1 is SGHNT and CDR2 is YYREEE in the germline V gene (reference sequence).

The chain joins TRBV4-3 to TRBJ1-3; D unclear. Trimming stripped 0 bases from V and 4 bases from J, with 13 bases between. Germline CDR1 LGHNA, CDR2 YSLEER. The length of the CDR3 is 16 residues. The DNA of the CDR3 is TGCGCCAGCAGCCAAGATATGGGAAACGGAGGAAACACCATATATTTT. Protein sequence: CASSQDMGNGGNTIYF.

This rearrangement joins TRBV4-1 to TRBJ2-2; D could derive from TRBD1 or TRBD2 (5 bases each). Germline V gives CDR1 MGHRA, CDR2 YSYEKL. V dropped 2 bases and J dropped 9 bases, with 10 bases sitting between them. The CDR3 is made up of 13 amino acids. The CDR3 sequence: CASSQPRDRELFF. The CDR3 DNA follows: TGCGCCAGCAGCCAACCCAGGGACCGGGAGCTGTTTTTT.

The chain is built from TRBV5-5 and TRBJ2-3; 14 positions match TRBD2. Trimming removed 3 bases from V and 4 bases from J; junction bases left unmatched: 4. CDR3 size: 16 residues. In germline, CDR1 is SGHKS, CDR2 YYEKEE (reference sequence). The CDR3 DNA sequence: TGTGCCAGCAGCTCCGGGACTAGCGGGGGCTCAGATACGCAGTATTTT. This encodes CASSSGTSGGSDTQYF.

This chain links TRBV4-3 with TRBJ2-3; the match to TRBD1 covers 7 bases. The CDR3 consists of 16 residues. Germline loops: CDR1 LGHNA, CDR2 YSLEER. V lost 0 bases and J lost 2; bases outside the gene matches: 5. The CDR3 bases are TGCGCCAGCAGCCAAGATGGGGGACAGCTCACAGATACGCAGTATTTT. It translates to CASSQDGGQLTDTQYF.

J is TRBJ1-1 and V is TRBV4-2; D is possibly TRBD1 (6 bases). The ends were cut back, 0 bases at V and 1 base at J, with 9 bases in the middle. Germline V CDR1 and CDR2: LGHNA, YNFKEQ. The CDR3 extends over 15 amino acids. The CDR3 here is CASSQEGGWNTEAFF. CDR3 nucleotide sequence: TGTGCCAGCAGCCAAGAAGGGGGGTGGAACACTGAAGCTTTCTTT.

V is TRBV28 and J is TRBJ1-5; 9 positions agree with TRBD1. V lost 6 bases to trimming and J lost 7 bases; unmatched junction nucleotides: 13. Per the germline V gene, CDR1 is MDHEN and CDR2 is SYDVKM. CDR3 length: 16 amino acids. The DNA for the CDR3 is TGTGCCAGCAGCCAAGTGGGGACAGGGAAGGGACAGCCCCAGCATTTT. Amino acid sequence: CASSQVGTGKGQPQHF.

The V and J genes are TRBV4-3 and TRBJ2-1; 7 bases agree with TRBD1. The CDR3 spans 17 residues. CDR1 and CDR2 from the germline V gene are LGHNA and YSLEER. The ends lost 6 bases at V and 3 bases at J; junction bases unmatched: 14. The CDR3 loop reads CASSGVQGSPDYNEQFF. As DNA, the CDR3 is TGCGCCAGCAGTGGGGTACAGGGGTCCCCTGACTACAATGAGCAGTTCTTC.

V gene TRBV19 combines with J gene TRBJ2-3, with TRBD1 matching 7 bases. The CDR3 is 13 amino acids. Germline V gene data show CDR1 as LNHDA and CDR2 as SQIVND (reference sequence). The V gene end was trimmed by 6 bases and the J gene end by 4 bases; junction bases not matched to a gene: 4. This CDR3 is CASRQGGADTQYF. The CDR3 DNA reads TGTGCCAGTAGGCAAGGGGGCGCAGATACGCAGTATTTT.

The table lists this clone with a count of one. J is TRBJ1-2 and V is TRBV28, with 9 bases identical to TRBD1. The germline V gene has CDR1 MDHEN and CDR2 SYDVKM. V gave up 5 bases and J gave up 7 bases; unmatched junction bases: 11. This CDR3 has 15 residues. CDR3 in amino acids: CASSAIGQGWRGYTF. The CDR3, as DNA: TGTGCCAGCAGTGCAATCGGACAGGGGTGGCGTGGCTACACCTTC.

The genes are TRBV19 and TRBJ2-7; D tentatively reads TRBD1 or TRBD2 (5 bases each). The germline CDR1 and CDR2 sequences are LNHDA and SQIVND (reference sequence). V was cut by 5 bases and J by 6 bases, with 20 bases left in between. The CDR3 has 15 residues. This chain's CDR3 is CASSAGTRSSLEQYF. In nucleotides, the CDR3 is TGTGCCAGTAGTGCAGGGACCAGAAGTTCCCTCGAGCAGTACTTC.

The V and J genes are TRBV27 and TRBJ1-4; 8 bases align to TRBD1. Germline loops: CDR1 MNHEY, CDR2 SMNVEV (reference sequence). With 6 bases clipped from V and 6 bases from J, the junction kept 6 bases outside the gene matches. CDR3 length: 14 amino acids. The CDR3 region has the DNA TGTGCCAGCAGGGGGGGGACAGGATATGAAAAACTGTTTTTT. This encodes CASRGGTGYEKLFF.

V is TRBV27 and J is TRBJ2-7; a possible D gene is TRBD2 (5 bases). Germline V gene sequence: CDR1 MNHEY, CDR2 SMNVEV (reference sequence). The ends were cut back, 5 bases at V and 0 bases at J, with 11 bases in the middle. CDR3 length: 14 amino acids. CDR3 loop: CASSPGSVSYEQYF. As DNA, the CDR3 is TGTGCCAGCAGTCCGGGGTCCGTCTCCTACGAGCAGTACTTC.

This chain links TRBV7-2 with TRBJ2-5, with 8 bases fitting TRBD1. The CDR3 is 16 amino acids. CDR1 and CDR2 (germline): SGHTA, FQGNSA. V was pared by 7 bases and J by 4 bases, with 14 bases of the junction left unmatched. CDR3 protein: CASTTRRTGIGETQYF. CDR3 coding DNA: TGTGCCAGCACCACCCGAAGGACAGGGATCGGAGAGACCCAGTACTTC.

The rearrangement uses TRBV30 and TRBJ2-7, with 8 bases that match TRBD1. V lost 5 bases and J lost 2; bases outside the gene matches: 2. This CDR3 spans 12 amino acids. CDR1 is GTSNPN, CDR2 SVGIG, per germline (reference sequence). CDR3 sequence: CAWGTGTYEQYF. The CDR3 bases are TGTGCCTGGGGGACAGGTACCTACGAGCAGTACTTC.

The rearrangement uses TRBV7-2 and TRBJ2-3; 7 bases map to TRBD2. The CDR3 runs to 16 residues. CDR1 SGHTA and CDR2 FQGNSA come from the germline V gene. V lost 0 bases and J lost 5; bases outside the gene matches: 8. In DNA form, the CDR3 reads TGTGCCAGCAGCTTAGCGCGGGGGAGAGGGGAAGATACGCAGTATTTT. This translates into CASSLARGRGEDTQYF.

The chain combines TRBV6-5 with TRBJ2-2; weak D call: TRBD1 (7 bases). CDR3 length equals 15 residues. Trimming stripped 6 bases from V and 2 bases from J, with 13 bases between. CDR1 and CDR2 (germline): MNHEY, SVGAGI. CDR3 in DNA: TGTGCCAGCAGGCGACAGGGAGGAAACACCGGGGAGCTGTTTTTT. This sequence encodes CASRRQGGNTGELFF.